The clone carrying this T cell receptor beta chain showed up just once. This record comes from a study of shared T cell receptors in the human thymus. The CDR3 covers 15 residues. The V end lost 4 bases, the J end lost 7 bases, and 17 bases lay between the germline ends. Germline-derived CDR1 and CDR2 are MNHNS and SASEGT. The protocol was immunoSEQ multiplex PCR, while the TCRdb copy is restricted to in-frame clones and leaves out a portion. The data contain some 640,000 clones, 80% to 90% of them seen just once; the ten biggest clones take up just under 0.0095%. Separately, the same data were catalogued under a study of human thymus T cells. This second report adds: Donation was from healthy Finnish infants who were having corrective surgery that addressed congenital heart defects. During corrective heart surgery, resections were taken, and the thymus tissue came from them. Unrelated individuals had highly overlapping thymic repertoires, as reported in related research.

This clonotype was obtained from a boy under three years old with a congenital heart defect. Sequencing was carried out using thymocytes. V and J are TRBV6-1 and TRBJ1-5, with a weak D call TRBD1 (6 bases). CDR3: CASSGLTGRRQPQHF. The CDR3 region has the DNA TGTGCCAGCAGTGGCCTTACAGGGAGAAGGCAGCCCCAGCATTTT.